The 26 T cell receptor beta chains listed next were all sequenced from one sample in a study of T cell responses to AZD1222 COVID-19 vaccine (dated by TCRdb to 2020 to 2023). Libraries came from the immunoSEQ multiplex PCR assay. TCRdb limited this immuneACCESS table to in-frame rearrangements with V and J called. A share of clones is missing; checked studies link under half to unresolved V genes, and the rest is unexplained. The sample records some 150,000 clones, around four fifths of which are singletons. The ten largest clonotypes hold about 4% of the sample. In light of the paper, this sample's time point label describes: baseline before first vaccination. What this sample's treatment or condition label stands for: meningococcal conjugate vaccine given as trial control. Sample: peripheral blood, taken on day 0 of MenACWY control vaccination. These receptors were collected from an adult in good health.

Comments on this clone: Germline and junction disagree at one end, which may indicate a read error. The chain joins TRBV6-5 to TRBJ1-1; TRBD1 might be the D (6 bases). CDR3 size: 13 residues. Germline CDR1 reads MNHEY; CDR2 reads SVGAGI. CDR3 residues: CASSQNRDTEAFF. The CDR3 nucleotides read TGTGCCAGCAGTCAAAACCGGGACACGGAAGCTTTCTTT.

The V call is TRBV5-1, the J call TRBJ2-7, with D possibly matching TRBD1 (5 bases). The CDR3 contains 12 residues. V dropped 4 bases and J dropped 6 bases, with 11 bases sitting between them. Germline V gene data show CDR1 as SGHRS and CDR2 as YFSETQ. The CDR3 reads CASSEGASEQYF. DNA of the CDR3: TGCGCCAGCAGCGAAGGGGCCTCCGAGCAGTACTTC.

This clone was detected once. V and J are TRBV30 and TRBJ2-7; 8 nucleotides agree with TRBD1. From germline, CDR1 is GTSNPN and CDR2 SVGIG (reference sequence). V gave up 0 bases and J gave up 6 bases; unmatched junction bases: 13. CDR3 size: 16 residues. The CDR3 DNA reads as TGTGCCTGGAGTGTAACGCCCGGGACAGGTAGGTCCGAGCAGTACTTC. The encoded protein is CAWSVTPGTGRSEQYF.

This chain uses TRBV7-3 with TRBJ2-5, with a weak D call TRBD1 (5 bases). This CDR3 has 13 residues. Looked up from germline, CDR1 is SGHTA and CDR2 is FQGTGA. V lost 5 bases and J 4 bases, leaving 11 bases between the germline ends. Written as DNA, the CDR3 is TGTGCCAGCAGCCTTGGTCAGGGAGAGACCCAGTACTTC. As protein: CASSLGQGETQYF.

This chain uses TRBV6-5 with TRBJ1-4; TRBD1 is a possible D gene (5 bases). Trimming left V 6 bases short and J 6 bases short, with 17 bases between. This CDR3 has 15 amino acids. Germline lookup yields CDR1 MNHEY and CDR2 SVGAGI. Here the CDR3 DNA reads TGTGCCAGCAGCCCCCGGGGCGGGGGGTATGAAAAACTGTTTTTT. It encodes CASSPRGGGYEKLFF.

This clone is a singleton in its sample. CDR3 nucleotides: TGTGCCAGCAGCCCTATCTCGTCTGGACAGCACAATTCACCCCTCCACTTT. Its translation is CASSPISSGQHNSPLHF. The gene calls are TRBV7-6 and TRBJ1-6, with D possibly being TRBD1 (6 bases). Trimming removed 5 bases at V and 7 bases at J, with 21 bases between. The CDR3 covers 17 residues. Germline V gene sequence: CDR1 SGHVS, CDR2 FNYEAQ.

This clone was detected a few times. The chain's CDR3 is CASSVATLETGGGYTF. The CDR3 bases are TGTGCCAGCAGCGTAGCTACATTGGAGACAGGGGGCGGCTACACCTTC. The chain employs TRBV9 and TRBJ1-2; 10 nucleotides agree with TRBD1. The V and J ends lost 0 bases and 8 bases, in that order; junction bases with no gene match: 10. The germline V gene encodes CDR1 SGDLS and CDR2 YYNGEE. There are 16 residues in the CDR3.

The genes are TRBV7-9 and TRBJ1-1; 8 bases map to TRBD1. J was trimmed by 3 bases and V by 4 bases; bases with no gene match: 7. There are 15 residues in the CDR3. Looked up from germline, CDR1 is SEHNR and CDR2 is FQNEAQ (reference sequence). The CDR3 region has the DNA TGTGCCAGCAGCTCGGACAGGGTCTATTACACTGAAGCTTTCTTT. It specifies CASSSDRVYYTEAFF.

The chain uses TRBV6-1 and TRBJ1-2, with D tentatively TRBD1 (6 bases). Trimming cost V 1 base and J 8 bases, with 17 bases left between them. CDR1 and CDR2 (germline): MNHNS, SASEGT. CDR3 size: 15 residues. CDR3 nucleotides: TGTGCCAGCAGTGAAGGCAACCTGGGGGCGGAGGGCTACACCTTC. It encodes CASSEGNLGAEGYTF.

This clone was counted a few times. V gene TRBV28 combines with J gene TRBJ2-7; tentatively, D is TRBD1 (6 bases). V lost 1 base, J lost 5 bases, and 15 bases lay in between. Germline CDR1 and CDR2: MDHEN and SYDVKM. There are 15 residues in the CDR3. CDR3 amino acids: CASSLYTGQADEQYV. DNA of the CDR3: TGTGCCAGCAGTTTATATACAGGGCAGGCGGACGAGCAGTACGTC.

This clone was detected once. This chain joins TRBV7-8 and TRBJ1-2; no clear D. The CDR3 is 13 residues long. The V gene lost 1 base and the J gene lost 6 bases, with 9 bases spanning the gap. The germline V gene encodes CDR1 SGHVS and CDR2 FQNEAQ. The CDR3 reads CASSLEGFDGYTF. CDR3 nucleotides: TGTGCCAGCAGCTTAGAGGGTTTCGATGGCTACACCTTC.

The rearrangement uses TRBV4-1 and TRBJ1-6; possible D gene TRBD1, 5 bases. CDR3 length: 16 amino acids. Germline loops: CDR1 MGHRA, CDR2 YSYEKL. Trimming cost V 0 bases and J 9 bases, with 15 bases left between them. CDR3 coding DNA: TGCGCCAGCAGCCAAGACCCCAGGGTTAGGAGTTCACCCCTCCACTTT. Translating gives CASSQDPRVRSSPLHF.

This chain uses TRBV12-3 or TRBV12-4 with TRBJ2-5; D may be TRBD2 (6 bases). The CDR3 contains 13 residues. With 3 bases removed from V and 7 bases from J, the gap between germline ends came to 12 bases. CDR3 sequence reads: CASSFGQGGTQYF. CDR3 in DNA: TGTGCCAGCAGTTTCGGGCAGGGAGGGACCCAGTACTTC.

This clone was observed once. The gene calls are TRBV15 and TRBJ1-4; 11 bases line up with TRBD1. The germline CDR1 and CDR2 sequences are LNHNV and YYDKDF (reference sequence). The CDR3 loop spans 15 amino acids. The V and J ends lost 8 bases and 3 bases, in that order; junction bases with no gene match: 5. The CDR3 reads CATSGQGGSNEKLFF. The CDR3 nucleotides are TGTGCCACCTCGGGACAGGGGGGGTCTAATGAAAAACTGTTTTTT.

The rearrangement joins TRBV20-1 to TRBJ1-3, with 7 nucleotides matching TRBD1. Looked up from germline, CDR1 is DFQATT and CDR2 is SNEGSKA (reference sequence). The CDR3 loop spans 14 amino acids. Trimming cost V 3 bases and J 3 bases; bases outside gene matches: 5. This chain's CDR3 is CSASKGALGNTIYF. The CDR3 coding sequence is TGCAGTGCTAGTAAGGGGGCTCTTGGAAACACCATATATTTT.

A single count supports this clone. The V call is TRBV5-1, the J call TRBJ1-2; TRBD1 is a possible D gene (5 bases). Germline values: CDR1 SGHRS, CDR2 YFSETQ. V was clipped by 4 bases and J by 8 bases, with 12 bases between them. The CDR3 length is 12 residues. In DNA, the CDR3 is TGCGCCAGCAGCCAGCCAGGGCTCGGCTACACCTTC. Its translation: CASSQPGLGYTF.

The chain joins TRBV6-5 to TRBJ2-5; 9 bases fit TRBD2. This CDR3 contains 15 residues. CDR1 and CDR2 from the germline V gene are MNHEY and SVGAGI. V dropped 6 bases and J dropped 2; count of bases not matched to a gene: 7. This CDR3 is CASRASGGSQETQYF. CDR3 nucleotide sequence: TGTGCCAGCAGAGCGAGCGGGGGGTCACAAGAGACCCAGTACTTC.

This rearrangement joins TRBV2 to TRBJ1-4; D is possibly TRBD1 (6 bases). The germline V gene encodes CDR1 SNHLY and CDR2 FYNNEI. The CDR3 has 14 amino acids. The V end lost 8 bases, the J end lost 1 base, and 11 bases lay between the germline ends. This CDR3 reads CASFIGGTNEKLFF. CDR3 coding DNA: TGTGCCAGCTTTATAGGGGGAACTAATGAAAAACTGTTTTTT.

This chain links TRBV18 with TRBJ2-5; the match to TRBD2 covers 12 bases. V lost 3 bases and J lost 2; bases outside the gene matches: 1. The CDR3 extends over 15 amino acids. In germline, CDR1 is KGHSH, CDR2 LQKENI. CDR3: CASSPTSGGQETQYF. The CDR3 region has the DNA TGTGCCAGCTCACCGACTAGCGGGGGTCAAGAGACCCAGTACTTC.

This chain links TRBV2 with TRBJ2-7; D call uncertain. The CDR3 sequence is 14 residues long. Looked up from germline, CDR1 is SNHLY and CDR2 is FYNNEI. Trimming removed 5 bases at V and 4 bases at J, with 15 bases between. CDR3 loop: CASSPPSNRYEQYF. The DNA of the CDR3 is TGTGCCAGCAGTCCCCCCTCAAATCGTTACGAGCAGTACTTC.

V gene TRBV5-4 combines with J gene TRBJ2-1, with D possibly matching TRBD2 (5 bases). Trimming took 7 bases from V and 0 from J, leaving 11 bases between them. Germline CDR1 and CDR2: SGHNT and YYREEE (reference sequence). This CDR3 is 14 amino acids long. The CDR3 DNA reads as TGTGCCAGCGCTGACCGGGACTCCTACAATGAGCAGTTCTTC. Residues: CASADRDSYNEQFF.

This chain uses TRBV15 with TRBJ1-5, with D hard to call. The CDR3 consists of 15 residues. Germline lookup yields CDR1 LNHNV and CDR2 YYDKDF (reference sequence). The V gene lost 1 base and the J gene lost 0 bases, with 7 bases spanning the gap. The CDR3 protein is CATSRAGASNQPQHF. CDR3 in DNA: TGTGCCACCAGCAGAGCAGGTGCTAGCAATCAGCCCCAGCATTTT.

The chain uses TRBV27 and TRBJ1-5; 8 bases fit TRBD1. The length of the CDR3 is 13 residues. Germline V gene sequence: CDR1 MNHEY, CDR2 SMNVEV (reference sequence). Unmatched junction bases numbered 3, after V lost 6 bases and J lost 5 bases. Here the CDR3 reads CASRGTGDQPQHF. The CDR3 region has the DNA TGTGCCAGCAGGGGGACAGGAGATCAGCCCCAGCATTTT.

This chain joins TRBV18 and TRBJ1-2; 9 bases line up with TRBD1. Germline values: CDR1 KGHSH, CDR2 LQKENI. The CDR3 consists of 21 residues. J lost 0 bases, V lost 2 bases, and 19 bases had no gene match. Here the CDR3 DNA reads TGTGCCAGCTCACCATTGCGGGATCCCGGACAGGGGACGCAAACTAACTATGGCTACACCTTC. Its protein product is CASSPLRDPGQGTQTNYGYTF.

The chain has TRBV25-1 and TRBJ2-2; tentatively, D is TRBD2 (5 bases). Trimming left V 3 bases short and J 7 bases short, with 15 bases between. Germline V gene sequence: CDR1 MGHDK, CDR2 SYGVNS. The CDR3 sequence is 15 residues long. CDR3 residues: CASSDPASPDGELFF. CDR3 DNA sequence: TGTGCCAGCAGTGATCCCGCTAGCCCGGACGGGGAGCTGTTTTTT. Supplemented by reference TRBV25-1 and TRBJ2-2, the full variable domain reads EADIYQTPRYLVIGTGKKITLECSQTMGHDKMYWYQQDPGMELHLIHYSYGVNSTEKGDLSSESTVSRIRTEHFPLTLESARPSHTSQYLCASSDPASPDGELFFGEGSRLTVL.

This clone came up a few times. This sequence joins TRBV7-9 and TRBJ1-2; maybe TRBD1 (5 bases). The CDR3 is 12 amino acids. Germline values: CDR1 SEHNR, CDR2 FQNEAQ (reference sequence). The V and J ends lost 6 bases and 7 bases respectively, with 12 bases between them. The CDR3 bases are TGTGCCAGCAGTCATAGCCAGGGTGGCTACACCTTC. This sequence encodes CASSHSQGGYTF. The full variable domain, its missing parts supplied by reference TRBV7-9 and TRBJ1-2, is DTGVSQNPRHKITKRGQNVTFRCDPISEHNRLYWYRQTLGQGPEFLTYFQNEAQLEKSRLLSDRFSAERPKGSFSTLEIQRTEQGDSAMYLCASSHSQGGYTFGSGTRLTVV.